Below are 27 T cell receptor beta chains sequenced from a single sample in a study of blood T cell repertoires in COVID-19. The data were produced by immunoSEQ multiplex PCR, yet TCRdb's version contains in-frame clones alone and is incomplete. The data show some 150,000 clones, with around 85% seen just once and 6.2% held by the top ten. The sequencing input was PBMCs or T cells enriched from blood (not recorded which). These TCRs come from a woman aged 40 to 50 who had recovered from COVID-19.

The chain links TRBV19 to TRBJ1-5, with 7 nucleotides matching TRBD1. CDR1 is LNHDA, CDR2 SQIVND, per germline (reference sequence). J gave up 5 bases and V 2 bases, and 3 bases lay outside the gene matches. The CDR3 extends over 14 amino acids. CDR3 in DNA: TGTGCCAGTAGTATACAGGGGGAGGATCAGCCCCAGCATTTT. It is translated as CASSIQGEDQPQHF.

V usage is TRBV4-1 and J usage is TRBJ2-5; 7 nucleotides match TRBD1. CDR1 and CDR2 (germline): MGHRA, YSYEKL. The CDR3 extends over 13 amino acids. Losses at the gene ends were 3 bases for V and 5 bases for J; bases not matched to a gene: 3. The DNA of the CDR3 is TGCGCCAGCAGCCAGACACAGGGGGAGACCCAGTACTTC. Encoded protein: CASSQTQGETQYF.

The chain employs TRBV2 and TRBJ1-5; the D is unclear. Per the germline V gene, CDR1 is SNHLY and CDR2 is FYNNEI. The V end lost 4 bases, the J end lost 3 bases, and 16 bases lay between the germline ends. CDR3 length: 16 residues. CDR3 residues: CASSAWGGQNNQPQHF. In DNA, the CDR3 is TGTGCCAGCAGTGCATGGGGAGGTCAGAACAATCAGCCCCAGCATTTT.

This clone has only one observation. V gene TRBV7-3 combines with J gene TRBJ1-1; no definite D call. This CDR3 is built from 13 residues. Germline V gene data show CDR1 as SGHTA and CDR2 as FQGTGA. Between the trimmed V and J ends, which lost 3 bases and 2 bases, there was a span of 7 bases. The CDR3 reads CASSFQYNTEAFF. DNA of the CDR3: TGTGCCAGCAGCTTCCAGTACAACACTGAAGCTTTCTTT.

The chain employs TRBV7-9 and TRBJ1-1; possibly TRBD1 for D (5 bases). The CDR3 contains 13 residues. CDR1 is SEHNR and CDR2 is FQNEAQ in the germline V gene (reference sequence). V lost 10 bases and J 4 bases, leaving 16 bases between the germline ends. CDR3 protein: CATPARGGTEAFF. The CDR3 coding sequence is TGTGCCACCCCCGCGCGGGGGGGCACTGAAGCTTTCTTT.

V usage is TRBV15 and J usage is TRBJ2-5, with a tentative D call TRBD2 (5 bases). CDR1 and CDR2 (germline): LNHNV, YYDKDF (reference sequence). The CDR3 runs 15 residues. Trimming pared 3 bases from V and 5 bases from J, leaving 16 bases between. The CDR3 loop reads CATSSRTVGRETQYF. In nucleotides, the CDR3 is TGTGCCACCAGCAGTCGGACTGTAGGGCGGGAGACCCAGTACTTC.

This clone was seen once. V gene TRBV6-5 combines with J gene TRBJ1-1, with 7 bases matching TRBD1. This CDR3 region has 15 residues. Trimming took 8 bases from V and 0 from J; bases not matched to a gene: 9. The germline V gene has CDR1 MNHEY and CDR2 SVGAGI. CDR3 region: CASGRDSGMNTEAFF. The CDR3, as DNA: TGTGCCAGCGGCCGGGACAGCGGAATGAACACTGAAGCTTTCTTT.

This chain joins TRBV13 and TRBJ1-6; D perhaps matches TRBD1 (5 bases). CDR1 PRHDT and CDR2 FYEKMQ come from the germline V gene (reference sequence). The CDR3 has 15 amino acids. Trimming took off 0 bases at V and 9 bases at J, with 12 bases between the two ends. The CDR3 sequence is CASSLGGGVVSPLHF. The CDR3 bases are TGTGCCAGCAGCTTAGGCGGGGGAGTAGTTTCACCCCTCCACTTT.

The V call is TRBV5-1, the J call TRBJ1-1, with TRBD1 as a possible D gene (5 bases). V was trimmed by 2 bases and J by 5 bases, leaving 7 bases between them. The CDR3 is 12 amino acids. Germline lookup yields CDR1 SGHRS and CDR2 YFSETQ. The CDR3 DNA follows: TGCGCCAGCAGCTTCGGGGGGACTGAAGCTTTCTTT. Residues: CASSFGGTEAFF. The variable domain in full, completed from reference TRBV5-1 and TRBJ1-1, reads KAGVTQTPRYLIKTRGQQVTLSCSPISGHRSVSWYQQTPGQGLQFLFEYFSETQRNKGNFPGRFSGRQFSNSRSEMNVSTLELGDSALYLCASSFGGTEAFFGQGTRLTVV.

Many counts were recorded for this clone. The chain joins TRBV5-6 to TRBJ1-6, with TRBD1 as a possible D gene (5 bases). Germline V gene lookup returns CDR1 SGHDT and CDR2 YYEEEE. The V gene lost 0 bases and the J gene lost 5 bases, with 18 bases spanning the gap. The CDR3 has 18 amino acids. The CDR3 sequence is CASSLDSQAGPNNSPLHF. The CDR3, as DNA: TGTGCCAGCAGCTTGGATTCACAGGCAGGCCCGAATAATTCACCCCTCCACTTT.

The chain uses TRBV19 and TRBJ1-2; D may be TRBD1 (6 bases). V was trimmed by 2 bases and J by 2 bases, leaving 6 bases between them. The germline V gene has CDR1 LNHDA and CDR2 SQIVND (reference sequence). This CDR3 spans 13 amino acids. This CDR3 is CASSIQGNYGYTF. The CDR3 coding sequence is TGTGCCAGTAGTATACAGGGGAACTATGGCTACACCTTC.

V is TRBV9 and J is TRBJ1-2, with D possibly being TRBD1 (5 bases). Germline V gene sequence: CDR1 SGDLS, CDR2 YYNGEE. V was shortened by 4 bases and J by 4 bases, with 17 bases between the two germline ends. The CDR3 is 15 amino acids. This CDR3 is CASSPQGSPIYGYTF. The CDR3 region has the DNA TGTGCCAGCAGCCCTCAGGGCAGCCCAATCTATGGCTACACCTTC.

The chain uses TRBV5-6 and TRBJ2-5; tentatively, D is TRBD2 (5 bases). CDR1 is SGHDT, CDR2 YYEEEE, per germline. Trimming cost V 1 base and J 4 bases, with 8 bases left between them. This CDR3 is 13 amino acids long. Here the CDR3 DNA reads TGTGCCAGCAGCTTGCGGACTCTAGAGACCCAGTACTTC. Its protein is CASSLRTLETQYF.

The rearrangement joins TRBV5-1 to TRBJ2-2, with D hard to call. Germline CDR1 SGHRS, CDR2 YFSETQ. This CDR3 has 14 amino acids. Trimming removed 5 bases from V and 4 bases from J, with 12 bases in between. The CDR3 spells CASSLTSGTGELFF. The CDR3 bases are TGCGCCAGCAGTCTAACGTCGGGCACCGGGGAGCTGTTTTTT.

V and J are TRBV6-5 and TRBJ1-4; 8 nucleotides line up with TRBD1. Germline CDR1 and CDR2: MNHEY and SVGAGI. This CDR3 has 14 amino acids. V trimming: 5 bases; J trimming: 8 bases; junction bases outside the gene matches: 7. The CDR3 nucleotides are TGTGCCAGCAGTACCAGGGACAGGTCGGAAAAACTGTTTTTT. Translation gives CASSTRDRSEKLFF.

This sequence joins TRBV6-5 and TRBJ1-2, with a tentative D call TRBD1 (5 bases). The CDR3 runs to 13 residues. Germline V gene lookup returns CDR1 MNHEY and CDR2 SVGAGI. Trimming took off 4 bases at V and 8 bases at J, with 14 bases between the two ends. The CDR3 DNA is TGTGCCAGCAGTTTTGGCAGGGCAGGGGGCTACACCTTC. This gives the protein CASSFGRAGGYTF.

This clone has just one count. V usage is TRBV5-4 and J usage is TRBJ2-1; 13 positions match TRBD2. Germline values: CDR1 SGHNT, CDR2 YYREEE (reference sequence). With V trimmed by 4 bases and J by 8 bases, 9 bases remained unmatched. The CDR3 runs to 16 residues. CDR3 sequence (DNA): TGTGCCAGCAGCCCCCAACTAGCGGGGGGGCCTGATGAGCAGTTCTTC. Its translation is CASSPQLAGGPDEQFF. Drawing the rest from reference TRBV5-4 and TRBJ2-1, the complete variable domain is ETGVTQSPTHLIKTRGQQVTLRCSSQSGHNTVSWYQQALGQGPQFIFQYYREEENGRGNFPPRFSGLQFPNYSSELNVNALELDDSALYLCASSPQLAGGPDEQFFGPGTRLTVL.

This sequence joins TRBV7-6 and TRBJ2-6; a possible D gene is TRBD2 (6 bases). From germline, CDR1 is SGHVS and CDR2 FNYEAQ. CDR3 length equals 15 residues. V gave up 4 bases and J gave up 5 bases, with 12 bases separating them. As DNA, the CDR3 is TGTGCCAGCAGCTCCAGGGAGGAAAGGGCCAACGTCCTGACTTTC. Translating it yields CASSSREERANVLTF.

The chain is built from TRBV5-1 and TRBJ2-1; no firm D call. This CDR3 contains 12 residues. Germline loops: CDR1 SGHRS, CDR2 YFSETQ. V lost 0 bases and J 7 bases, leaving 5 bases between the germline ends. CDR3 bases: TGCGCCAGCAGCTTGGGCGAGAATGAGCAGTTCTTC. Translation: CASSLGENEQFF.

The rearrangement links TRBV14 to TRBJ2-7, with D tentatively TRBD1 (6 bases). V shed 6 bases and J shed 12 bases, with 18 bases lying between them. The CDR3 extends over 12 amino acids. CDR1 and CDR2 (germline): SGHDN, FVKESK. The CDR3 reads CASSPGHTLAYF. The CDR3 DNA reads TGTGCCAGCAGTCCGGGACATACCCTAGCGTACTTC.

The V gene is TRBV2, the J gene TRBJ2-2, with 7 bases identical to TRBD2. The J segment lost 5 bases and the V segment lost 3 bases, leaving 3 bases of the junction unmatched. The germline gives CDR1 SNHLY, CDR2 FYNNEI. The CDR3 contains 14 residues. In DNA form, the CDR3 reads TGTGCCAGCAGTGAGAGGGGAGGGACCGGGGAGCTGTTTTTT. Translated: CASSERGGTGELFF. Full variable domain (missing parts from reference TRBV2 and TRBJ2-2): EPEVTQTPSHQVTQMGQEVILRCVPISNHLYFYWYRQILGQKVEFLVSFYNNEISEKSEIFDDQFSVERPDGSNFTLKIRSTKLEDSAMYFCASSERGGTGELFFGEGSRLTVL.

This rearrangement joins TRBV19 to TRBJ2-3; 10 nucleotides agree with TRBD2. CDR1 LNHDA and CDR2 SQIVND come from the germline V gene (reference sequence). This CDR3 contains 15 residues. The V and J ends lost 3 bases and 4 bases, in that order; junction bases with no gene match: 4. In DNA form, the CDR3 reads TGTGCCAGTAGTATGGGAGCGGGGGGGCCAGATACGCAGTATTTT. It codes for CASSMGAGGPDTQYF.

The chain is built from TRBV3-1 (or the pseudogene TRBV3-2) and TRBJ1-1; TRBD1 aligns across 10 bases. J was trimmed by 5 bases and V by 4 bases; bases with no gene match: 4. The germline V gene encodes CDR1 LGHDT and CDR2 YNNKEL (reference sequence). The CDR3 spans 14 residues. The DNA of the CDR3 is TGTGCCAGCAGCCGGGACAGGGGCGGGACTGAAGCTTTCTTT. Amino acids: CASSRDRGGTEAFF.

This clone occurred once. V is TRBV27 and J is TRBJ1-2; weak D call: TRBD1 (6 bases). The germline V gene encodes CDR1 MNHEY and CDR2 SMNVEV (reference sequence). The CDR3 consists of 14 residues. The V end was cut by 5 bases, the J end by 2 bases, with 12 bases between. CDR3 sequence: CASSGGHRNYGYTF. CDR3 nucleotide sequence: TGTGCCAGCAGTGGGGGACATCGGAACTATGGCTACACCTTC.

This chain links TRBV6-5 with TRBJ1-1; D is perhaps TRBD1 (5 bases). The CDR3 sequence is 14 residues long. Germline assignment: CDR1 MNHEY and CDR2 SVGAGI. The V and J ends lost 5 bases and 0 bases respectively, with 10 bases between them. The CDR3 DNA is TGTGCCAGCAGTCTACAGGAGATGAACACTGAAGCTTTCTTT. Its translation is CASSLQEMNTEAFF.

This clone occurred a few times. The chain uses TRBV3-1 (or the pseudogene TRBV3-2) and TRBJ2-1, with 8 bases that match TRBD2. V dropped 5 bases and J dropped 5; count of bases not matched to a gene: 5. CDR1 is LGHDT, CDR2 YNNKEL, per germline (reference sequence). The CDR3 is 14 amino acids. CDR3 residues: CASSLAGPHNEQFF. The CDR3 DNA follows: TGTGCCAGCAGCTTAGCGGGGCCTCACAATGAGCAGTTCTTC.

The CDR3 coding sequence is TGTGCCAGCAGCCATACCGGGACTAGTGGGTACAATGAGCAGTTCTTC. Amino acid sequence: CASSHTGTSGYNEQFF. The rearrangement uses TRBV13 and TRBJ2-1, with 8 bases identical to TRBD2. The CDR3 totals 16 residues. The V gene's germline CDR1 is PRHDT and CDR2 FYEKMQ (reference sequence). V lost 5 bases and J lost 4; bases outside the gene matches: 10.